Presented here are 28 T cell receptor beta chains from one specimen sequenced in a study of human T cells and chemical hapten exposure. Sequencing started from total RNA isolated from unfractionated whole blood. Via MiXCR, TCRdb re-called the 5' RACE reads, giving one row per CDR3 protein. The data show 110,000 or so distinct CDR3 sequences, with around a fifth seen just once and around 3% held by the top ten. These receptors were collected from a human donor in good health.

As DNA, the CDR3 is TGTGCCAGCAGTGAATGGGAACAGGGAGGCACCGGGGAGCTGTTTTTT. The encoded protein is CASSEWEQGGTGELFF. The rearrangement links TRBV2 to TRBJ2-2; either TRBD1 or TRBD2 may fit D (6 bases each). This CDR3 contains 16 residues. Trimming pared 2 bases from V and 4 bases from J, leaving 14 bases between. CDR1 and CDR2 from the germline V gene are SNHLY and FYNNEI.

The gene calls are TRBV7-2 and TRBJ2-3, with D possibly TRBD2 on 6 matching bases. The CDR3 spans 15 residues. Germline CDR1 and CDR2: SGHTA and FQGNSA. V was shortened by 1 base and J by 5 bases, with 13 bases between the two germline ends. The chain's CDR3 is CASSLDGSDGDTQYF. In DNA form, the CDR3 reads TGTGCCAGCAGCTTAGACGGGAGTGATGGAGATACGCAGTATTTT.

Ten or more counts support this clonotype. This rearrangement joins TRBV10-3 to TRBJ2-3, with TRBD1 matching 8 bases. Trimming took 10 bases from V and 4 from J; bases not matched to a gene: 4. Germline CDR1 ENHRY, CDR2 SYGVKD. The CDR3 is made up of 12 amino acids. The CDR3 sequence is CATGQGPDTQYF. In nucleotides, the CDR3 is TGTGCCACCGGACAGGGTCCAGATACGCAGTATTTT.

The sample holds a few counts of this clonotype. The V and J genes are TRBV4-1 and TRBJ2-1; D unclear. Trimming left V 1 base short and J 1 base short, with 8 bases between. This CDR3 comprises 15 residues. Germline CDR1 is MGHRA and CDR2 is YSYEKL. CDR3 DNA: TGCGCCAGCAGCCAAGTTGGTAAATCCTACAATGAGCAGTTCTTC. Translation: CASSQVGKSYNEQFF.

The genes are TRBV12-3 or TRBV12-4 and TRBJ2-2; 8 nucleotides match TRBD2. The CDR3 totals 15 residues. The V segment lost 7 bases and the J segment 4 bases; nucleotides outside the gene matches: 8. CDR3 sequence (DNA): TGTGCCAGCAAATCGGGAGGGCCGGGCACCGGGGAGCTGTTTTTT. Translating gives CASKSGGPGTGELFF.

The chain couples TRBV5-1 to TRBJ2-3; D gene unclear. In germline, CDR1 is SGHRS, CDR2 YFSETQ. This CDR3 contains 14 residues. V was clipped by 2 bases and J by 4 bases, with 11 bases between them. The CDR3 region is CASSFSRSADTQYF. CDR3 bases: TGCGCCAGCAGCTTCTCACGAAGTGCAGATACGCAGTATTTT. The full variable domain, with the rest looked up from reference TRBV5-1 and TRBJ2-3, is KAGVTQTPRYLIKTRGQQVTLSCSPISGHRSVSWYQQTPGQGLQFLFEYFSETQRNKGNFPGRFSGRQFSNSRSEMNVSTLELGDSALYLCASSFSRSADTQYFGPGTRLTVL.

This clonotype was counted only a few times. The chain is built from TRBV24-1 and TRBJ2-2; 7 bases line up with TRBD1. The germline CDR1 and CDR2 sequences are KGHDR and SFDVKD. The CDR3 totals 15 residues. Trimming cost V 9 bases and J 7 bases; bases outside gene matches: 13. The CDR3 protein is CATGGQPSDGGELFF. The CDR3 DNA is TGTGCCACCGGGGGACAGCCTAGTGACGGCGGGGAGCTGTTTTTT.

This clonotype was recorded a few times. V and J are TRBV2 and TRBJ1-2; 7 bases match TRBD1. Germline CDR1 SNHLY, CDR2 FYNNEI. The CDR3 covers 15 residues. The V gene end was trimmed by 6 bases and the J gene end by 3 bases; junction bases not matched to a gene: 10. The CDR3 region is CASRRGLKVDYGYTF. The DNA of the CDR3 is TGTGCCAGCAGGAGGGGGCTTAAGGTGGACTATGGCTACACCTTC. Full variable domain (rest looked up from reference TRBV2 and TRBJ1-2): EPEVTQTPSHQVTQMGQEVILRCVPISNHLYFYWYRQILGQKVEFLVSFYNNEISEKSEIFDDQFSVERPDGSNFTLKIRSTKLEDSAMYFCASRRGLKVDYGYTFGSGTRLTVV.

The DNA of the CDR3 is TGTGCCAGCAGCCCTCCCGGGGCGAGGGCTTCTGAAAAACTGTTTTTT. This encodes CASSPPGARASEKLFF. This sequence joins TRBV11-2 and TRBJ1-4; maybe TRBD1 (5 bases). The CDR3 is 16 residues long. Trimming removed 5 bases from V and 7 bases from J, with 20 bases in between. CDR1 is SGHAT, CDR2 FQNNGV, per germline.

This clonotype was detected many times. This chain's CDR3 is CASRADGGNTIYF. The CDR3, as DNA: TGTGCCAGCAGAGCAGACGGGGGAAACACCATATATTTT. V is TRBV3-1 and J is TRBJ1-3; D gene unclear. CDR3 length: 13 residues. Germline V gene data show CDR1 as LGHDT and CDR2 as YNNKEL (reference sequence). Trimming took 6 bases from V and 4 from J, leaving 10 bases between them. The variable domain in full, completed from reference TRBV3-1 and TRBJ1-3, reads DTAVSQTPKYLVTQMGNDKSIKCEQNLGHDTMYWYKQDSKKFLKIMFSYNNKELIINETVPNRFSPKSPDKAHLNLHINSLELGDSAVYFCASRADGGNTIYFGEGSWLTVV.

Comments on this clonotype: No DNA is shown, since the ends of the CDR3 on it are uncertain; the CDR3 is the one TCRdb lists. The chain recombines TRBV12-3 or TRBV12-4 with TRBJ2-5; no DNA check was done on the table's D call, TRBD1. The CDR3 is 17 amino acids long, termini counted. The CDR3 sequence: CASSLGTTFGPGETQYF.

This chain links TRBV4-1 with TRBJ2-7, with a weak D call TRBD2 (6 bases). This CDR3 spans 14 amino acids. CDR1 and CDR2 (germline): MGHRA, YSYEKL. Between the trimmed V and J ends, which lost 4 bases and 7 bases, there was a span of 17 bases. CDR3 region: CASSPMPRRVEQYF. The CDR3 DNA is TGCGCCAGCAGCCCCATGCCCCGGAGGGTTGAGCAGTACTTC.

J is TRBJ2-7 and V is TRBV9; 8 bases agree with TRBD2. The CDR3 covers 15 residues. CDR1 and CDR2 (germline): SGDLS, YYNGEE. V lost 0 bases to trimming and J lost 2 bases; unmatched junction nucleotides: 4. This chain's CDR3 is CASSVGAGGTYEQYF. The CDR3 coding sequence is TGTGCCAGCAGCGTAGGGGCGGGAGGAACCTACGAGCAGTACTTC.

This clonotype has ten or more counts. This chain connects TRBV5-6 to TRBJ2-3; D is uncertain. CDR3 length: 11 amino acids. V lost 1 base to trimming and J lost 6 bases, with 3 bases between them. Germline V gives CDR1 SGHDT, CDR2 YYEEEE. In nucleotides, the CDR3 is TGTGCCAGCAGCTTGTCCGATACGCAGTATTTT. The encoded protein is CASSLSDTQYF.

This clonotype was counted a few times. The V call is TRBV10-1, the J call TRBJ2-7, with D unresolved. The CDR3 runs 15 residues. Trimming shortened V by 8 bases and J by 2 bases, and 19 bases separated the two germline ends. CDR1 is WNHNN, CDR2 SYGVQD, per germline (reference sequence). The CDR3 bases are TGCGCCAGCGGTTCCGGCGACAATATACCCTACGAGCAGTACTTC. Its translation is CASGSGDNIPYEQYF.

This chain joins TRBV7-9 and TRBJ2-3; TRBD2 is a possible D gene (5 bases). Germline V gives CDR1 SEHNR, CDR2 FQNEAQ (reference sequence). V lost 5 bases to trimming and J lost 2 bases, with 11 bases between them. This CDR3 has 14 residues. The CDR3 DNA sequence: TGTGCCAGCAGCCGGCAGCGGATCACAGATACGCAGTATTTT. Its translation is CASSRQRITDTQYF.

This clonotype was counted only a few times. This sequence joins TRBV28 and TRBJ2-5, with 9 nucleotides matching TRBD2. The CDR3 loop spans 14 amino acids. Germline CDR1 MDHEN, CDR2 SYDVKM. J was trimmed by 4 bases and V by 6 bases; bases with no gene match: 6. The CDR3 reads CASSRAGGGETQYF. The CDR3 region has the DNA TGTGCCAGCAGCAGAGCGGGAGGAGGAGAGACCCAGTACTTC.

This chain links TRBV9 with TRBJ2-7; 9 nucleotides agree with TRBD1. CDR1 is SGDLS, CDR2 YYNGEE, per germline. This CDR3 has 14 residues. J was trimmed by 2 bases and V by 4 bases; bases with no gene match: 4. CDR3 sequence: CASSPWDRAYEQYF. The CDR3 DNA follows: TGTGCCAGCAGCCCCTGGGACAGGGCCTACGAGCAGTACTTC.

The table lists this clonotype with a few counts. The V call is TRBV5-4, the J call TRBJ2-3; D is unresolved. The CDR3 runs 15 residues. Germline V CDR1 and CDR2: SGHNT, YYREEE (reference sequence). Trimming removed 1 base at V and 3 bases at J, with 12 bases between. CDR3 protein: CASSLLLGETDTQYF. The CDR3 nucleotides read TGTGCCAGCAGCTTGCTGCTAGGAGAGACAGATACGCAGTATTTT.

This clonotype was found a few times. The rearrangement links TRBV7-9 to TRBJ1-5; D is ambiguous. Germline CDR1 is SEHNR and CDR2 is FQNEAQ (reference sequence). V shed 1 base and J shed 6 bases, with 7 bases lying between them. This CDR3 is built from 13 residues. CDR3 nucleotides: TGTGCCAGCAGCTTAGGTCGGGGTCAGCCCCAGCATTTT. This encodes CASSLGRGQPQHF.

The V and J genes are TRBV20-1 and TRBJ1-5, with D perhaps TRBD1 (6 bases). This CDR3 comprises 16 residues. V was pared by 3 bases and J by 2 bases, with 17 bases between. Germline CDR1 reads DFQATT; CDR2 reads SNEGSKA (reference sequence). The CDR3 nucleotides are TGCAGTGCTAGGGGCGGGCTTGAGGGGGGCAATCAGCCCCAGCATTTT. Protein sequence: CSARGGLEGGNQPQHF.

This clonotype was seen a handful of times. V gene TRBV2 combines with J gene TRBJ2-2, with D maybe TRBD2 (6 bases). This CDR3 is 15 amino acids long. Per the germline V gene, CDR1 is SNHLY and CDR2 is FYNNEI. V lost 5 bases and J 7 bases, leaving 17 bases between the germline ends. The CDR3 DNA is TGTGCCAGCAGTCCCCTCGCGCGGGAAGGCGGGGAGCTGTTTTTT. Translated, it gives CASSPLAREGGELFF.

The chain links TRBV9 to TRBJ1-6; 9 nucleotides agree with TRBD1. This CDR3 comprises 16 residues. V dropped 5 bases and J dropped 5; count of bases not matched to a gene: 8. CDR1 and CDR2 from the germline V gene are SGDLS and YYNGEE. DNA of the CDR3: TGTGCCAGCAGGGCCGGGACAGGGTCCAATAATTCACCCCTCCACTTT. Translating it yields CASRAGTGSNNSPLHF.

This chain uses TRBV27 with TRBJ2-5, with D hard to call. CDR1 is MNHEY and CDR2 is SMNVEV in the germline V gene (reference sequence). CDR3 size: 11 residues. The V end was cut by 7 bases, the J end by 7 bases, with 10 bases between. The CDR3 protein is CASISGGTQYF. CDR3 DNA: TGTGCCAGCATTTCCGGCGGGACCCAGTACTTC.

This clonotype was counted at least ten times. The chain combines TRBV28 with TRBJ2-7, with D hard to call. The V gene's germline CDR1 is MDHEN and CDR2 SYDVKM. This CDR3 is 12 amino acids long. Between the trimmed V and J ends, which lost 1 base and 7 bases, there was a span of 8 bases. The CDR3 DNA is TGTGCCAGCAGTTTATTAGGGTTGGAGCAGTACTTC. Its protein is CASSLLGLEQYF.

This clonotype has just a few counts. The chain is built from TRBV12-3 or TRBV12-4 and TRBJ1-1, with TRBD1 identical over 10 bases. J lost 11 bases, V lost 8 bases, and 14 bases had no gene match. The CDR3 runs to 14 residues. CDR3 in DNA: TGTGCCAGCGGATTGGGACAGGGGAGTGGTGAGGCTTTCTTT. Amino acid sequence: CASGLGQGSGEAFF.

The CDR3 reads CASSPRLAGGTTDTQYF. The DNA for the CDR3 is TGTGCCAGCAGCCCAAGACTAGCGGGAGGCACCACAGATACGCAGTATTTT. The J gene is TRBJ2-3, the V gene TRBV9; TRBD2 aligns across 13 bases. The CDR3 loop spans 17 amino acids. Per the germline V gene, CDR1 is SGDLS and CDR2 is YYNGEE. With 4 bases clipped from V and 2 bases from J, the junction kept 7 bases outside the gene matches.

There are a few counts of this clonotype. The gene calls are TRBV27 and TRBJ1-1; D possibly corresponds to TRBD1 (5 bases). This CDR3 is built from 15 residues. The germline CDR1 and CDR2 sequences are MNHEY and SMNVEV (reference sequence). The V gene lost 5 bases and the J gene lost 2 bases, with 15 bases spanning the gap. The CDR3 region is CASSPRGGTNTEAFF. The CDR3 DNA reads TGTGCCAGCAGTCCCCGTGGGGGGACCAACACTGAAGCTTTCTTT.